This T cell receptor beta chain was captured in a study of shared clonotypes between healthy human individuals (TCRdb year 2020). At the level of the whole study: A couple of women and three men aged 18 to 49 years were included in the cohort. Each donor's leukapheresis produced roughly between about 0.9 and 9.5 billion PBMCs. For each donor, CD4 naive and CD4 memory were each given three plates, CD8 naive was given two plates, and CD8 memory was given one plate. To increase sequencing depth and limit assay-specific biases, different laboratories used diverse techniques to prepare libraries and sequence TCR repertoires. To estimate repertoire size and how much clonotype sharing occurs between individuals, the study deeply sequenced the blood TCR repertoires of about five healthy adults.

The CDR3, cysteine through phenylalanine, is 13 amino acids long. This entry keeps only the CDR3 DNA: 39 bases, framed from base 1. V gives up 9 bases and J gives up 4 bases, and the segment between their germline ends measures 15 bases. Taken from the germline V gene (reference sequence), the CDR1 and CDR2 loops are MNHEY and SMNVEV. Overall study results and their limits: Naive subsets generally had larger estimated clonotype richness than memory subsets. Rarefaction of sorted-subset datasets indicated incomplete sequencing despite the large sequencing depth. About 4.5% of naive CD4, roughly 3.6% of naive CD8, roughly 2.4% of memory CD4, and over 0.35% of memory CD8 clonotypes were shared across four donors. Pairwise subsampling led to the expectation that sequencing depth would affect the degree of clonotype sharing among donors. Sampling was restricted to blood, and TCR repertoires in tissues likely differ from the TCR repertoires found in blood. Clonotypes shared by all four sorted-subset donors showed higher generation probabilities than non-shared clonotypes. The small number of donors limited the genetic and exposure-history diversity represented.

Using the deep immunoSEQ assay, multiplex PCR amplified TCR CDR3 regions from genomic DNA. Genomic DNA extracted from each cell subset was distributed evenly over all wells of several immunoSEQ 96-well plates, and each plate served as one replicate. For sorted subsets, each replicate PCR was loaded with approximately 200 ng genomic DNA, equivalent to approximately 27,000 T cell genomes. Purified libraries were measured with a Qubit 3.0 fluorometer, size-checked on a Bioanalyzer 2100, and measured again with the KAPA Library Quantification kit. Every immunoSEQ 96-well plate was sequenced on a dedicated single-read 150-cycle Illumina NextSeq 550 flow cell. As for the authors' bioinformatics: Because the immunoSEQ output included only junctional sequences and no quality scores, the filtering could not be the same as the filtering used for full-length reads. Sequences were annotated with PyIR, a Python wrapper for IgBLAST v1.9, using IMGT germline references to assign V/J genes and CDR3. Reads were removed for weak V/J assignments (E-value above 1e-6), missing CDR3, stop codons, out-of-frame junctions, or ambiguous translated residues. V3J clonotypes were defined by identical inferred V gene, J gene, and CDR3 amino acid sequence. The percentage overlap between two repertoires was calculated by dividing the number of shared unique clonotypes by the size of the smaller repertoire. Richness of each repertoire was evaluated using RTK rarefaction, the Chao1 estimator, and Recon v2.1 estimates of unobserved clonotypes. For all TCRbeta clonotypes obtained by the gDNA method from a handful of donors, generation probabilities were computed with OLGA. TCRdb took over this immuneACCESS table, retaining in-frame rearrangements with V and J assigned. Such tables are incomplete; in checked studies, under half of the missing clones stem from an unresolved V gene, and the remainder is unexplained. V and J calls and clone size are given by that table; D and trimming were obtained from the DNA. In all, the sample holds approximately 1,500,000 clones, and around 97% of those were seen once. Clones ranked in the top ten supply roughly 1.2% of the sample.

Concerning this clone itself: Its cognate antigen has yet to be identified. It has no much larger one-base neighbor in the sample; base qualities were not kept.

Donors were healthy HIV-negative adults with no recently reported acute infections or vaccinations. Every donor was a Caucasian adult residing in Nashville, Tennessee, USA. Magnetic negative selection was used to enrich CD4+ T cells, after which naive cells were positively selected on CD45RA and the negative fraction became the memory subset. Blood was collected by leukapheresis, and PBMCs were isolated by Ficoll-Histopaque density gradient centrifugation and then cryopreserved in liquid nitrogen vapor phase. Purity and quantity of every magnetically sorted T cell population were checked by analytical flow cytometry. From each sorted fraction, genomic DNA was isolated and quantified by UV absorbance on a Nanodrop 2000c.

The rearranged chain carries TRBV27 and TRBJ2-5, with the D call perhaps TRBD1 or TRBD2, each one matching 5 bases. The sample taken for sequencing was naive CD4+ T cells sorted from blood. Taken with the paper, the label for cell subset or site translates to: CD45RA+ positively selected. The receptor was isolated from a man aged 30-40 years in good health. This receptor carries the CDR3 CARRGKGLETQYF. The sequenced DNA: TGTGCCAGGAGGGGAAAGGGTTTAGAGACCCAGTACTTC.